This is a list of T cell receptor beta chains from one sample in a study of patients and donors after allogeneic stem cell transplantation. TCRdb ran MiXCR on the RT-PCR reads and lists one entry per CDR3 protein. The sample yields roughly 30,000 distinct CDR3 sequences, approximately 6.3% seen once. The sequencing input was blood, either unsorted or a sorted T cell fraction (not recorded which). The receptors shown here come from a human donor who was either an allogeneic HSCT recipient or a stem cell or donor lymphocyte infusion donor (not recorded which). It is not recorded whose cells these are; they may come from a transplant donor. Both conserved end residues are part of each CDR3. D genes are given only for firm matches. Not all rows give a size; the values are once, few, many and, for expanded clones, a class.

cdr3_aa: CASSLAYVQGQETQYF
cdr3_nt: TGTGCCAGCAGCTTGGCCTACGTACAGGGGCAAGAGACCCAGTACTTC
v_call: TRBV5-6
clone_size: few
j_call: TRBJ2-5
d_call: TRBD1

cdr3_aa: CASSFWGPGANVLTF
cdr3_nt: TGTGCCAGCAGTTTCTGGGGGCCTGGGGCCAACGTCCTGACTTTC
v_call: TRBV28
clone_size: many
j_call: TRBJ2-6
d_call: .

cdr3_aa: CASSYGAANSPLHF
cdr3_nt: TGTGCCAGCAGTTACGGGGCAGCGAATTCACCCCTCCACTTT
v_call: TRBV6-2/TRBV6-3
clone_size: many
j_call: TRBJ1-6
d_call: .

cdr3_aa: CASSLASGRPNYGYTF
cdr3_nt: TGTGCCAGCAGTTTAGCGTCAGGCCGTCCTAACTATGGCTACACCTTC
v_call: TRBV12-3/TRBV12-4
clone_size: many
j_call: TRBJ1-2
d_call: .

cdr3_aa: CASSLWGPNTDTQYF
cdr3_nt: TGTGCCAGCAGCTTATGGGGGCCGAACACAGATACGCAGTATTTT
v_call: TRBV7-3
clone_size: .
j_call: TRBJ2-3
d_call: .

cdr3_aa: CASSLSSPYEQYF
cdr3_nt: TGTGCCAGCAGCTTATCAAGCCCCTACGAGCAGTACTTC
v_call: TRBV7-9
clone_size: .
j_call: TRBJ2-7
d_call: .

cdr3_aa: CASSLDDQGYEQYF
cdr3_nt: TGTGCCAGCAGCTTAGACGACCAGGGCTACGAGCAGTACTTC
v_call: TRBV7-9
clone_size: few
j_call: TRBJ2-7
d_call: .

cdr3_aa: CASSAELAGVYEQYF
cdr3_nt: TGTGCCAGCAGCGCGGAACTAGCGGGAGTCTACGAGCAGTACTTC
v_call: TRBV6-6
clone_size: many
j_call: TRBJ2-7
d_call: TRBD2

cdr3_aa: CSTKGLGGYEQYF
cdr3_nt: TGCAGTACTAAGGGACTAGGGGGTTACGAGCAGTACTTC
v_call: TRBV20-1
clone_size: few
j_call: TRBJ2-7
d_call: TRBD2

cdr3_aa: CACSLGEPRTVSPLHF
cdr3_nt: TGTGCCTGCAGTTTAGGGGAACCCCGGACAGTCTCACCCCTCCACTTT
v_call: TRBV12-3/TRBV12-4
clone_size: once
j_call: TRBJ1-6
d_call: .

cdr3_aa: CASSWGLSNEQFF
cdr3_nt: TGTGCCAGCAGCTGGGGACTCTCCAATGAGCAGTTCTTC
v_call: TRBV27
clone_size: few
j_call: TRBJ2-1
d_call: .

cdr3_aa: CASSAAQGRAGELFF
cdr3_nt: TGTGCCAGCAGCGCAGCACAGGGGCGCGCCGGGGAGCTGTTTTTT
v_call: TRBV9
clone_size: .
j_call: TRBJ2-2
d_call: TRBD1

cdr3_aa: CASSTLDRPRAFF
cdr3_nt: TGTGCCAGCAGTACCCTAGACAGGCCGAGGGCTTTCTTT
v_call: TRBV6-5
clone_size: .
j_call: TRBJ1-1
d_call: .

cdr3_aa: CAISRTTDQPQHF
cdr3_nt: TGTGCCATCAGTAGGACAACCGATCAGCCCCAGCATTTT
v_call: TRBV10-3
clone_size: many
j_call: TRBJ1-5
d_call: .

cdr3_aa: CAISSGTGAYEQYF
cdr3_nt: TGTGCCATCAGTTCCGGGACAGGGGCCTACGAGCAGTACTTC
v_call: TRBV10-3
clone_size: many
j_call: TRBJ2-7
d_call: TRBD1

cdr3_aa: CASRPWGGLSTDTQYF
cdr3_nt: TGTGCCAGCAGACCATGGGGAGGGCTTAGCACAGATACGCAGTATTTT
v_call: TRBV12-3/TRBV12-4
clone_size: few
j_call: TRBJ2-3
d_call: TRBD2

cdr3_aa: CASSVVGLRGARDTQYF
cdr3_nt: TGTGCCAGCAGCGTTGTTGGCCTACGGGGGGCTCGAGATACGCAGTATTTT
v_call: TRBV7-2
clone_size: few
j_call: TRBJ2-3
d_call: .

cdr3_aa: CSAPVGGGTDTQYF
cdr3_nt: TGCAGTGCCCCGGTGGGCGGAGGCACAGATACGCAGTATTTT
v_call: TRBV20-1
clone_size: few
j_call: TRBJ2-3
d_call: .

cdr3_aa: CASSQSRGGLAFF
cdr3_nt: TGTGCCAGCAGCCAATCGCGGGGGGGCTTGGCTTTCTTT
v_call: TRBV16
clone_size: few
j_call: TRBJ1-1
d_call: .

cdr3_aa: CASSFDRILNTEAFF
cdr3_nt: TGTGCCAGCAGCTTTGACCGGATTCTGAACACTGAAGCTTTCTTT
v_call: TRBV7-9
clone_size: many
j_call: TRBJ1-1
d_call: .

cdr3_aa: CASTLGVVGSYEQYF
cdr3_nt: TGTGCCAGCACCTTGGGGGTCGTAGGGAGCTACGAGCAGTACTTC
v_call: TRBV12-3/TRBV12-4
clone_size: .
j_call: TRBJ2-7
d_call: .

cdr3_aa: CASAVAGPSYEQYF
cdr3_nt: TGTGCCAGCGCTGTAGCGGGGCCCTCCTACGAGCAGTACTTC
v_call: TRBV25-1
clone_size: many
j_call: TRBJ2-7
d_call: TRBD2

cdr3_aa: CASSPERDRGDGYTF
cdr3_nt: TGTGCCAGCTCACCGGAGAGGGACAGGGGGGATGGCTACACCTTC
v_call: TRBV18
clone_size: many
j_call: TRBJ1-2
d_call: TRBD1

cdr3_aa: CAISGQAPGGYTF
cdr3_nt: TGTGCCATCAGTGGACAGGCCCCGGGTGGCTACACCTTC
v_call: TRBV10-3
clone_size: .
j_call: TRBJ1-2
d_call: .

cdr3_aa: CASSRREKLFF
cdr3_nt: TGTGCCAGCAGCCGGAGAGAAAAACTGTTTTTT
v_call: TRBV3-1
clone_size: many
j_call: TRBJ1-4
d_call: .

cdr3_aa: CASSEASGRATDTQYF
cdr3_nt: TGTGCCAGCAGTGAGGCCAGCGGGAGGGCCACAGATACGCAGTATTTT
v_call: TRBV25-1
clone_size: many
j_call: TRBJ2-3
d_call: TRBD2

cdr3_aa: CATSRGGGRAANEQFF
cdr3_nt: TGTGCCACCAGCAGAGGGGGCGGGAGGGCCGCCAATGAGCAGTTCTTC
v_call: TRBV15
clone_size: .
j_call: TRBJ2-1
d_call: TRBD2

cdr3_aa: CASINRGVQETQYF
cdr3_nt: TGTGCCAGCATCAACAGGGGAGTCCAAGAGACCCAGTACTTC
v_call: TRBV5-6
clone_size: many
j_call: TRBJ2-5
d_call: TRBD1

cdr3_aa: CASSSTGGVYEQYF
cdr3_nt: TGTGCCAGCAGCTCCACAGGGGGCGTCTACGAGCAGTACTTC
v_call: TRBV7-9
clone_size: .
j_call: TRBJ2-7
d_call: TRBD1

cdr3_aa: CALGTGALWDEQYF
cdr3_nt: TGTGCCCTAGGGACCGGGGCCCTCTGGGACGAGCAGTACTTC
v_call: TRBV28
clone_size: few
j_call: TRBJ2-7
d_call: .

cdr3_aa: CASSPDRATDTQYF
cdr3_nt: TGTGCCAGCAGCCCCGACAGGGCAACAGATACGCAGTATTTT
v_call: TRBV7-2
clone_size: .
j_call: TRBJ2-3
d_call: TRBD1

cdr3_aa: CASSNLGTSGTDTQYF
cdr3_nt: TGCGCCAGCAGCAACCTTGGGACTAGCGGGACAGATACGCAGTATTTT
v_call: TRBV5-1
clone_size: many
j_call: TRBJ2-3
d_call: TRBD2

cdr3_aa: CATSRAVPGTQYF
cdr3_nt: TGTGCCACCAGCAGAGCCGTCCCGGGGACCCAGTACTTC
v_call: TRBV15
clone_size: few
j_call: TRBJ2-5
d_call: .

cdr3_aa: CASSPGVTSGYTF
cdr3_nt: TGTGCCAGCAGCCCGGGGGTTACAAGTGGCTACACCTTC
v_call: TRBV7-3
clone_size: many
j_call: TRBJ1-2
d_call: .

cdr3_aa: CASSFATGGSRAFF
cdr3_nt: TGTGCCAGCAGTTTCGCAACAGGGGGCTCGAGGGCTTTCTTT
v_call: TRBV27
clone_size: many
j_call: TRBJ1-1
d_call: TRBD1

cdr3_aa: CASSMGEGASYNEQFF
cdr3_nt: TGCGCCAGCAGCATGGGCGAGGGGGCTTCCTACAATGAGCAGTTCTTC
v_call: TRBV5-1
clone_size: .
j_call: TRBJ2-1
d_call: TRBD1

cdr3_aa: CASSPWLVGTGELFF
cdr3_nt: TGTGCCAGCAGCCCCTGGCTAGTGGGTACCGGGGAGCTGTTTTTT
v_call: TRBV7-3
clone_size: many
j_call: TRBJ2-2
d_call: .

cdr3_aa: CASRIAIGGTYEQYF
cdr3_nt: TGTGCCAGCAGGATCGCGATCGGGGGGACCTACGAGCAGTACTTC
v_call: TRBV2
clone_size: few
j_call: TRBJ2-7
d_call: TRBD2

cdr3_aa: CASSAPGLGDEKLFF
cdr3_nt: TGTGCCAGCTCGGCCCCAGGGCTCGGAGATGAAAAACTGTTTTTT
v_call: TRBV9
clone_size: many
j_call: TRBJ1-4
d_call: .

cdr3_aa: CASSPSTDYNEQFF
cdr3_nt: TGTGCCAGCTCACCAAGTACAGACTACAATGAGCAGTTCTTC
v_call: TRBV18
clone_size: .
j_call: TRBJ2-1
d_call: .

cdr3_aa: CASKRRGNNEQFF
cdr3_nt: TGTGCCAGCAAGCGCAGGGGCAACAATGAGCAGTTCTTC
v_call: TRBV27
clone_size: few
j_call: TRBJ2-1
d_call: .

cdr3_aa: CASSVRGPGNTIYF
cdr3_nt: TGTGCCAGCTCCGTCCGGGGGCCCGGAAACACCATATATTTT
v_call: TRBV18
clone_size: .
j_call: TRBJ1-3
d_call: .

cdr3_aa: CASSLASGVGQPQHF
cdr3_nt: TGTGCCAGCAGTTTAGCGTCAGGGGTCGGTCAGCCCCAGCATTTT
v_call: TRBV12-3/TRBV12-4
clone_size: many
j_call: TRBJ1-5
d_call: .

cdr3_aa: CASSFALSDTQYF
cdr3_nt: TGTGCCAGCAGCTTCGCGTTATCAGATACGCAGTATTTT
v_call: TRBV3-1
clone_size: .
j_call: TRBJ2-3
d_call: .

cdr3_aa: CASSELGEQFF
cdr3_nt: TGTGCCAGCAGTGAACTGGGTGAGCAGTTCTTC
v_call: TRBV2
clone_size: few
j_call: TRBJ2-1
d_call: .

cdr3_aa: CASSQAGAGNTIYF
cdr3_nt: TGCGCCAGCAGCCAAGCAGGGGCTGGAAACACCATATATTTT
v_call: TRBV4-3
clone_size: many
j_call: TRBJ1-3
d_call: .

cdr3_aa: CSARDPWGLAGGGSYNEQFF
cdr3_nt: TGCAGTGCTAGAGATCCGTGGGGACTAGCGGGAGGGGGCTCCTACAATGAGCAGTTCTTC
v_call: TRBV20-1
clone_size: many
j_call: TRBJ2-1
d_call: TRBD2

cdr3_aa: CASSQEAGDYSTDTQYF
cdr3_nt: TGCGCCAGCAGCCAGGAGGCGGGAGACTATAGCACAGATACGCAGTATTTT
v_call: TRBV4-3
clone_size: few
j_call: TRBJ2-3
d_call: TRBD2

cdr3_aa: CASSPNNGETQYF
cdr3_nt: TGCGCCAGCAGCCCAAATAATGGGGAGACCCAGTACTTC
v_call: TRBV4-3
clone_size: .
j_call: TRBJ2-5
d_call: .

cdr3_aa: CASSLSASQGGYTF
cdr3_nt: TGCGCCAGCAGCTTGTCGGCCAGCCAAGGGGGCTACACCTTC
v_call: TRBV5-1
clone_size: once
j_call: TRBJ1-2
d_call: .

cdr3_aa: CASSLPGNFEKLFF
cdr3_nt: TGTGCCAGCAGTTTACCAGGGAATTTTGAAAAACTGTTTTTT
v_call: TRBV28
clone_size: many
j_call: TRBJ1-4
d_call: .

cdr3_aa: CASSLEAGFYEQYF
cdr3_nt: TGTGCCAGCAGCTTAGAGGCCGGGTTCTACGAGCAGTACTTC
v_call: TRBV11-2
clone_size: once
j_call: TRBJ2-7
d_call: .

cdr3_aa: CASSLAREQGKAMNGYTF
cdr3_nt: TGTGCCAGCAGCTTAGCCCGGGAACAGGGTAAGGCGATGAATGGCTACACCTTC
v_call: TRBV7-9
clone_size: many
j_call: TRBJ1-2
d_call: .

cdr3_aa: CASSAADTQYF
cdr3_nt: TGTGCCAGCAGTGCGGCAGATACGCAGTATTTT
v_call: TRBV3-1
clone_size: many
j_call: TRBJ2-3
d_call: .

cdr3_aa: CASSPLVGLAGTYEQYF
cdr3_nt: TGTGCCAGCTCACCACTCGTAGGACTAGCGGGGACCTACGAGCAGTACTTC
v_call: TRBV18
clone_size: .
j_call: TRBJ2-7
d_call: TRBD2

cdr3_aa: CASSLAPLKGYEQYF
cdr3_nt: TGTGCCAGCAGTTTAGCGCCCCTAAAGGGTTACGAGCAGTACTTC
v_call: TRBV12-3/TRBV12-4
clone_size: many
j_call: TRBJ2-7
d_call: .

cdr3_aa: CASSSDIQETQYF
cdr3_nt: TGTGCCAGCTCATCGGACATCCAAGAGACCCAGTACTTC
v_call: TRBV18
clone_size: .
j_call: TRBJ2-5
d_call: .